Each of the 24 T cell receptor beta chains below was sequenced from the same sample in a study of beta chain features in type 1 diabetes. Investigators reverse transcribed all isolated RNA, so they sequenced expressed TCRB transcripts. Profiled with immunoSEQ multiplex PCR; TCRdb holds only in-frame clones, not every one. Found here are under 450,000 clones, approximately 15% of them singletons; the top ten hold around 0.039%. Sequencing input: naive CD4+ T cells from blood. These receptors all come from a man younger than 40 in good health.

The rearrangement uses TRBV20-1 and TRBJ1-2; no definite D call. V was clipped by 3 bases and J by 2 bases, with 4 bases between them. Germline CDR1 and CDR2: DFQATT and SNEGSKA (reference sequence). This CDR3 is built from 11 residues. The CDR3 region has the DNA TGCAGTGCTAGCCAAAACTATGGCTACACCTTC. It codes for CSASQNYGYTF.

This clone was detected a few times. Other DNA sequences in the sample encode the same CDR3. The chain recombines TRBV2 with TRBJ2-5; D not certain. The CDR3 has 11 residues. Looked up from germline, CDR1 is SNHLY and CDR2 is FYNNEI. Trimming removed 3 bases at V and 3 bases at J, with 2 bases between. The CDR3 DNA follows: TGTGCCAGCAGTGAGGAAGAGACCCAGTACTTC. This sequence encodes CASSEEETQYF.

This clone came up a few times. The rearrangement links TRBV13 to TRBJ1-1; D uncertain. CDR3 length equals 11 residues. Trimming shortened V by 6 bases and J by 2 bases, and 4 bases separated the two germline ends. The germline V gene encodes CDR1 PRHDT and CDR2 FYEKMQ (reference sequence). The CDR3: CASRRNTEAFF. The CDR3 DNA sequence: TGTGCCAGCAGGCGCAACACTGAAGCTTTCTTT.

The table lists this clone with a few counts. The chain carries TRBV5-6 and TRBJ2-3; TRBD2 matches at 14 bases. The CDR3 loop spans 16 amino acids. V trimming: 4 bases; J trimming: 9 bases; junction bases outside the gene matches: 10. Germline V gene sequence: CDR1 SGHDT, CDR2 YYEEEE. CDR3 protein: CASSGTSGGTVLTQYF. CDR3 sequence (DNA): TGTGCCAGCAGCGGGACTAGCGGGGGTACAGTGTTAACGCAGTATTTT.

The V call is TRBV18, the J call TRBJ2-5, with 8 nucleotides matching TRBD1. CDR1 is KGHSH and CDR2 is LQKENI in the germline V gene. The CDR3 length is 16 residues. Trimming took 4 bases from V and 1 from J; bases not matched to a gene: 8. In nucleotides, the CDR3 is TGTGCCAGCTCACTCTCCAACACAGGGGGCCAAGAGACCCAGTACTTC. Translation gives CASSLSNTGGQETQYF.

The V gene is TRBV4-1, the J gene TRBJ1-5; D perhaps matches TRBD1 (6 bases). The CDR3 totals 15 residues. Deletions cut 1 base from V and 5 bases from J, with 12 bases between. Germline CDR1 MGHRA, CDR2 YSYEKL. CDR3 protein: CASSQGDKGYQPQHF. CDR3 sequence (DNA): TGCGCCAGCAGCCAAGGGGACAAGGGGTATCAGCCCCAGCATTTT.

In this sample, this clone turned up a few times. The rearrangement links TRBV30 to TRBJ1-2; D may be TRBD1 (5 bases). This CDR3 region has 13 residues. Germline CDR1 is GTSNPN and CDR2 is SVGIG (reference sequence). Trimming stripped 3 bases from V and 8 bases from J, with 16 bases between. The CDR3 nucleotides are TGTGCCTGGAGCCCCGACAGCTACCGGGGCTACACCTTC. Its translation is CAWSPDSYRGYTF.

Comments on this clone: One junction end does not reproduce the germline sequence, and a read error may be involved. V usage is TRBV7-7 and J usage is TRBJ2-6; TRBD2 aligns across 13 bases. This CDR3 has 19 residues. Germline assignment: CDR1 SSHAT and CDR2 FNYEAQ (reference sequence). The CDR3 sequence is CASSLDATSGRAGANVLTF. The CDR3 nucleotides are TGTGCTAGCAGCTTAGATGCAACTAGCGGGAGGGCTGGGGCCAACGTCCTGACTTTC.

This clone was observed a few times. The gene calls are TRBV10-3 and TRBJ2-3; TRBD2 matches at 14 bases. This CDR3 contains 14 residues. The germline CDR1 and CDR2 sequences are ENHRY and SYGVKD. The junction had 6 bases not matched to a gene; V was cut back by 7 bases and J by 9 bases. The CDR3 DNA is TGTGCCATCAAGACTAGCGGGGGGGCCGGAACGCAGTATTTT. Protein: CAIKTSGGAGTQYF.

This clone was observed a handful of times. This chain links TRBV7-3 with TRBJ2-3, with 8 bases lining up with TRBD2. In germline, CDR1 is SGHTA, CDR2 FQGTGA. Losses at the gene ends were 2 bases for V and 0 bases for J; bases not matched to a gene: 4. CDR3 length equals 16 residues. This CDR3 is CASSLPVAGSTDTQYF. CDR3 bases: TGTGCCAGCAGCTTACCTGTAGCGGGAAGCACAGATACGCAGTATTTT.

The V call is TRBV9, the J call TRBJ2-2; 8 bases line up with TRBD1. V lost 0 bases to trimming and J lost 6 bases; unmatched junction nucleotides: 10. This CDR3 has 17 amino acids. The germline gives CDR1 SGDLS, CDR2 YYNGEE. The CDR3, as DNA: TGTGCCAGCAGCGTAGCCCCAGGGGGCCTCACCTCCGGGGAGCTGTTTTTT. This translates into CASSVAPGGLTSGELFF. Looking up the rest from reference TRBV9 and TRBJ2-2 gives the full variable domain: DSGVTQTPKHLITATGQRVTLRCSPRSGDLSVYWYQQSLDQGLQFLIQYYNGEERAKGNILERFSAQQFPDLHSELNLSSLELGDSALYFCASSVAPGGLTSGELFFGEGSRLTVL.

This chain uses TRBV13 with TRBJ1-1; 9 bases align to TRBD1. V lost 8 bases to trimming and J lost 2 bases; unmatched junction nucleotides: 18. There are 18 residues in the CDR3. The germline gives CDR1 PRHDT, CDR2 FYEKMQ (reference sequence). The CDR3 region is CASARPRTGVISNTEAFF. For the CDR3, the DNA is TGTGCCAGCGCCAGACCACGGACAGGGGTTATCAGTAACACTGAAGCTTTCTTT.

The rearrangement uses TRBV19 and TRBJ2-2; TRBD1 is a possible D gene (5 bases). The V gene lost 6 bases and the J gene lost 6 bases, with 11 bases spanning the gap. Germline CDR1 is LNHDA and CDR2 is SQIVND (reference sequence). The CDR3 sequence is 13 residues long. The CDR3 sequence is CASSFVGAGELFF. The CDR3 bases are TGTGCCAGTAGCTTCGTAGGGGCCGGGGAGCTGTTTTTT.

This clone has a handful of counts. The chain couples TRBV4-3 to TRBJ2-4; maybe TRBD2 (6 bases). V was shortened by 0 bases and J by 2 bases, with 8 bases between the two germline ends. Germline V CDR1 and CDR2: LGHNA, YSLEER. CDR3 length: 15 residues. The CDR3 nucleotides are TGCGCCAGCAGCCAAGATGCGGGGTCCAAAAACATTCAGTACTTC. Encoded protein: CASSQDAGSKNIQYF.

The chain links TRBV5-6 to TRBJ2-7; 8 bases are a match to TRBD1. CDR3 length: 14 residues. The germline V gene encodes CDR1 SGHDT and CDR2 YYEEEE. Trimming cost V 0 bases and J 7 bases; bases outside gene matches: 6. In DNA form, the CDR3 reads TGTGCCAGCAGCTTGGGACAGGGGATGTTGGAGCAGTACTTC. Residues: CASSLGQGMLEQYF.

This chain joins TRBV5-4 and TRBJ2-7; 13 bases align to TRBD2. Trimming cost V 3 bases and J 2 bases; bases outside gene matches: 2. The CDR3 contains 15 residues. Germline V gene sequence: CDR1 SGHNT, CDR2 YYREEE (reference sequence). CDR3 protein: CASSWTSGGTYEQYF. As DNA, the CDR3 is TGTGCCAGCAGCTGGACTAGCGGGGGAACCTACGAGCAGTACTTC.

This clone was counted a few times. The sample holds other DNA sequences that translate to the same CDR3. This rearrangement joins TRBV29-1 to TRBJ2-3; TRBD1 matches at 7 bases. Losses at the gene ends were 2 bases for V and 4 bases for J; bases not matched to a gene: 6. This CDR3 comprises 14 residues. Germline CDR1 is SQVTM and CDR2 is ANQGSEA. As DNA, the CDR3 is TGCAGCGTTGAACGGGCGAGGGGGCCAGATACGCAGTATTTT. This gives the protein CSVERARGPDTQYF.

The chain combines TRBV30 with TRBJ1-5; tentative D call: TRBD1 (5 bases). This CDR3 has 13 residues. V shed 3 bases and J shed 5 bases, with 11 bases lying between them. Germline V gives CDR1 GTSNPN, CDR2 SVGIG (reference sequence). DNA for the CDR3: TGTGCCTGGAGCCCCGGACAACATCAGCCCCAGCATTTT. As protein: CAWSPGQHQPQHF.

The chain is built from TRBV9 and TRBJ2-3; D gene unclear. This CDR3 region has 14 residues. The germline gives CDR1 SGDLS, CDR2 YYNGEE. V lost 0 bases, J lost 2 bases, and 7 bases lay in between. CDR3 coding DNA: TGTGCCAGCAGCGTAGCGAGACCCACAGATACGCAGTATTTT. This codes for CASSVARPTDTQYF.

This clone occurred a few times. This chain uses TRBV9 with TRBJ1-2; D is perhaps TRBD1 (5 bases). Looked up from germline, CDR1 is SGDLS and CDR2 is YYNGEE. The CDR3 length is 14 residues. V lost 0 bases and J 5 bases, leaving 11 bases between the germline ends. The CDR3 DNA reads TGTGCCAGCAGCGTAGGAGAAGGGACGTATGGCTACACCTTC. Protein: CASSVGEGTYGYTF.

This clone was seen a handful of times. The gene calls are TRBV4-3 and TRBJ2-7; D unresolved. This CDR3 spans 15 amino acids. V was cut by 0 bases and J by 2 bases, with 11 bases left in between. Germline assignment: CDR1 LGHNA and CDR2 YSLEER. Written as DNA, the CDR3 is TGCGCCAGCAGCCAAGATACGGGTACGCCCTACGAGCAGTACTTC. It specifies CASSQDTGTPYEQYF.

The V call is TRBV11-2, the J call TRBJ2-7; D uncertain. With 5 bases removed from V and 6 bases from J, the gap between germline ends came to 8 bases. The CDR3 totals 11 residues. Germline V gives CDR1 SGHAT, CDR2 FQNNGV. CDR3 sequence: CASSRNSEQYF. The DNA for the CDR3 is TGTGCCAGCAGCCGTAATAGCGAGCAGTACTTC.

Only a few counts were recorded for this clone. The chain links TRBV7-2 to TRBJ2-7; no definite D call. CDR1 SGHTA and CDR2 FQGNSA come from the germline V gene. Trimming removed 5 bases at V and 2 bases at J, with 4 bases between. This CDR3 is 11 amino acids long. CDR3 residues: CASSGTYEQYF. CDR3 nucleotides: TGTGCCAGCAGCGGGACCTACGAGCAGTACTTC.

This clone was counted only a few times. The J gene is TRBJ2-7, the V gene TRBV7-2, with D perhaps matching TRBD2 (5 bases). V gave up 5 bases and J gave up 3 bases, with 17 bases separating them. This CDR3 contains 15 residues. Germline V gene sequence: CDR1 SGHTA, CDR2 FQGNSA. This CDR3 reads CASSQRGLVGYEQYF. CDR3 in DNA: TGTGCCAGCAGCCAGAGAGGGCTAGTCGGCTACGAGCAGTACTTC.